Shown below are 17 T cell receptor beta chains from a single sample sequenced in a study of T-cell memory formation after mild COVID-19 (dated by TCRdb to the early 2020s). Libraries were built with 5' RACE. These reads were obtained on an Illumina NovaSeq 6000. TCRdb applied fastp at Q25 and MiXCR to the public reads, then kept only in-frame beta chains. CDR3 protein duplicates are merged, each entry listing the most common genes and DNA. Present in this sample are hundreds of thousands of distinct CDR3 sequences, 15% to 20% of which were seen just once. The ten most abundant clones make up roughly 7.7% of the sample. The specimen sequenced was PBMCs or a T cell subset sorted from them (not recorded which). These receptors all stem from an adult woman who had mild COVID-19 (a few samples of this study predate the infection). The sample titles of this study are shuffled in the database, so cell type and time point are left out; the donor was told from shared clones.

This clonotype was seen ten or more times. The chain joins TRBV7-2 to TRBJ2-5; 10 positions match TRBD2. Germline lookup yields CDR1 SGHTA and CDR2 FQGNSA. The CDR3 consists of 13 residues. Trimming cost V 6 bases and J 4 bases; bases outside gene matches: 2. CDR3 DNA sequence: TGTGCCAGCAGACGACTAGCGGGAGAGACCCAGTACTTC. Its translation: CASRRLAGETQYF.

The chain's CDR3 is CASSVAPAPGQGLYTF. CDR3 bases: TGTGCCAGCAGCGTAGCCCCCGCCCCGGGACAGGGGCTCTACACCTTC. The chain carries TRBV9 and TRBJ1-2; 10 bases map to TRBD1. Looked up from germline, CDR1 is SGDLS and CDR2 is YYNGEE. The CDR3 is made up of 16 amino acids. The ends lost 0 bases at V and 10 bases at J; junction bases unmatched: 12.

This clonotype was counted only a few times. V gene TRBV6-6 combines with J gene TRBJ2-2, with 12 positions matching TRBD2. Trimming cost V 2 bases and J 4 bases; bases outside gene matches: 5. The CDR3 contains 17 residues. Germline V gene sequence: CDR1 MNHNY, CDR2 SVGAGI (reference sequence). The CDR3 DNA sequence: TGTGCCAGCAGTTACCTAGCGGGAGGGCCTGGCACCGGGGAGCTGTTTTTT. Its translation: CASSYLAGGPGTGELFF.

This clonotype was recorded a few times. This CDR3 is CASSFGGRNGYTF. The CDR3 DNA sequence: TGTGCCAGCAGCTTCGGGGGGCGAAATGGCTACACCTTC. The chain links TRBV7-8 to TRBJ1-2; D possibly corresponds to TRBD1 (6 bases). Per germline, CDR1 SGHVS and CDR2 FQNEAQ. This CDR3 spans 13 amino acids. V was shortened by 3 bases and J by 6 bases, with 11 bases between the two germline ends.

This clonotype has a handful of counts. This chain uses TRBV4-2 with TRBJ2-2; D gene unclear. Trimming cost V 3 bases and J 5 bases, with 10 bases left between them. This CDR3 is 14 amino acids long. Looked up from germline, CDR1 is LGHNA and CDR2 is YNFKEQ. CDR3: CASSQPGQTGELFF. CDR3 sequence (DNA): TGTGCCAGCAGCCAGCCCGGTCAGACCGGGGAGCTGTTTTTT.

This clonotype has more than one count but fewer than ten. As DNA, the CDR3 is TGCAGCGTTGGTGGTGGGCAGGCCCAAGCCGAGCAGTACTTC. Translated, it gives CSVGGGQAQAEQYF. The V and J genes are TRBV29-1 and TRBJ2-7; D is undetermined. V was shortened by 4 bases and J by 6 bases, with 19 bases between the two germline ends. The V gene's germline CDR1 is SQVTM and CDR2 ANQGSEA. The CDR3 has 14 amino acids.

This clonotype was counted only a few times. The chain couples TRBV30 to TRBJ1-5, with D perhaps TRBD1 (5 bases). The CDR3 loop spans 13 amino acids. The V gene's germline CDR1 is GTSNPN and CDR2 SVGIG (reference sequence). The germline V and J ends were trimmed by 2 bases and 4 bases, with 9 bases remaining between them. CDR3: CAWSRQPNQPQHF. In DNA, the CDR3 is TGTGCCTGGAGTAGACAGCCAAATCAGCCCCAGCATTTT.

The genes are TRBV7-3 and TRBJ2-5, with D possibly matching TRBD2 (7 bases). This CDR3 contains 17 residues. The germline V gene encodes CDR1 SGHTA and CDR2 FQGTGA. V lost 5 bases and J lost 5, with 24 bases in between. CDR3 DNA: TGTGCCAGCAGCCCAGAACACGGGACGGGGGGCCCGGAGACCCAGTACTTC. Protein: CASSPEHGTGGPETQYF. Supplemented by reference TRBV7-3 and TRBJ2-5, the full variable domain reads GAGVSQTPSNKVTEKGKYVELRCDPISGHTALYWYRQSLGQGPEFLIYFQGTGAADDSGLPNDRFFAVRPEGSVSTLKIQRTERGDSAVYLCASSPEHGTGGPETQYFGPGTRLLVL.

The V call is TRBV7-2, the J call TRBJ1-1; D unresolved. Trimming cost V 8 bases and J 5 bases, with 9 bases left between them. The CDR3 totals 11 residues. Germline CDR1 and CDR2: SGHTA and FQGNSA. CDR3 sequence reads: CASRAGTEAFF. In DNA, the CDR3 is TGTGCCAGCCGAGCGGGTACTGAAGCTTTCTTT.

There are a few counts of this clonotype. The J gene is TRBJ1-5, the V gene TRBV6-9; D perhaps matches TRBD1 (5 bases). Germline CDR1 MNHGY, CDR2 SVAAGI. The CDR3 totals 14 residues. The V gene lost 9 bases and the J gene lost 7 bases, with 19 bases spanning the gap. The DNA for the CDR3 is TGTGCCAGTTGTAGGCCGCAGGGTGGACAGCCCCAGCATTTT. Translation gives CASCRPQGGQPQHF.

The chain combines TRBV11-2 with TRBJ1-1; no clear D. Trimming shortened V by 2 bases and J by 6 bases, and 13 bases separated the two germline ends. This CDR3 spans 14 amino acids. Per the germline V gene, CDR1 is SGHAT and CDR2 is FQNNGV. For the CDR3, the DNA is TGTGCCAGCAGCTTATTCTCCGGGGTCCCTGAAGCTTTCTTT. This sequence encodes CASSLFSGVPEAFF.

The V gene is TRBV14, the J gene TRBJ1-5; D ambiguous. CDR3 length: 13 residues. V was clipped by 1 base and J by 7 bases, with 8 bases between them. Germline V gives CDR1 SGHDN, CDR2 FVKESK. The CDR3 nucleotides are TGTGCCAGCAGCCAAGGGGGATACCAGCCCCAGCATTTT. Translated, it gives CASSQGGYQPQHF.

This clonotype was found a few times. The chain is built from TRBV7-2 and TRBJ2-3, with D perhaps matching TRBD1 (5 bases). Looked up from germline, CDR1 is SGHTA and CDR2 is FQGNSA. Trimming shortened V by 3 bases and J by 5 bases, and 12 bases separated the two germline ends. The CDR3 is 14 amino acids. The CDR3 DNA is TGTGCCAGCAGCTTGCTGCGTACAGGAGATACGCAGTATTTT. Its translation: CASSLLRTGDTQYF.

The gene calls are TRBV14 and TRBJ2-3; 11 bases are a match to TRBD2. CDR1 SGHDN and CDR2 FVKESK come from the germline V gene. This CDR3 has 18 amino acids. V was pared by 1 base and J by 2 bases, with 8 bases of the junction left unmatched. In DNA form, the CDR3 reads TGTGCCAGCAGCCAAGGTAGCGGGGGGGCCCTATCCACAGATACGCAGTATTTT. Residues: CASSQGSGGALSTDTQYF.

This chain connects TRBV6-2 or TRBV6-3 to TRBJ2-2; D might be TRBD1 (6 bases). The CDR3 covers 14 residues. Germline V lookup: CDR1 MNHEY, CDR2 SVGEGT. Trimming removed 7 bases from V and 3 bases from J, with 12 bases in between. CDR3 DNA sequence: TGTGCCAGCAAGGGAGCAGGGGACACCGGGGAGCTGTTTTTT. This gives the protein CASKGAGDTGELFF.

The chain is built from TRBV7-8 and TRBJ1-1; D remains unclear. V gave up 1 base and J gave up 0 bases, with 12 bases separating them. The CDR3 runs 16 residues. The germline gives CDR1 SGHVS, CDR2 FQNEAQ. The CDR3 DNA reads TGTGCCAGCAGCTTAGTCGGCGGGGTCATGAACACTGAAGCTTTCTTT. Residues: CASSLVGGVMNTEAFF.

The chain combines TRBV15 with TRBJ1-1; 7 bases map to TRBD1. The V gene end was trimmed by 0 bases and the J gene end by 2 bases; junction bases not matched to a gene: 6. CDR1 and CDR2 (germline): LNHNV, YYDKDF (reference sequence). The length of the CDR3 is 16 residues. The CDR3 DNA reads as TGTGCCACCAGCAGAGATATTTACAGGGGTAACACTGAAGCTTTCTTT. This translates into CATSRDIYRGNTEAFF.